Each of the 12 T cell receptor beta chains below was sequenced from the same sample in a study of cytomegalovirus exposure and HLA in healthy donors. PCR amplification relied on 60 Vbeta primers (plus 13 Jbeta primers). Produced via immunoSEQ multiplex PCR; TCRdb's table is partial and in-frame only. This sample has around 150,000 clones; roughly 80% occur once, and the top ten carry less than 5%. The specimen sequenced was PBMCs. The source is a man aged 45 to 65 in good health and CMV-seropositive.

The rearrangement links TRBV7-2 to TRBJ1-6; D is uncertain. This CDR3 is 15 amino acids long. From germline, CDR1 is SGHTA and CDR2 FQGNSA. Trimming left V 2 bases short and J 0 bases short, with 5 bases between. CDR3 sequence: CASSLPSSYNSPLHF. The DNA for the CDR3 is TGTGCCAGCAGCTTACCCAGCTCCTATAATTCACCCCTCCACTTT.

V usage is TRBV29-1 and J usage is TRBJ2-2; 9 bases are shared with TRBD2. The CDR3 loop spans 16 amino acids. Germline V gives CDR1 SQVTM, CDR2 ANQGSEA. Trimming cost V 0 bases and J 6 bases; bases outside gene matches: 8. CDR3 DNA sequence: TGCAGCGTTGAAGATTTAGGAGCGGGAGGCTCCGGGGAGCTGTTTTTT. Translating it yields CSVEDLGAGGSGELFF.

CDR3: CASSDSGGSGANVLTF. The CDR3 DNA is TGTGCCAGCAGTGACTCCGGGGGCTCTGGGGCCAACGTCCTGACTTTC. The chain carries TRBV6-4 and TRBJ2-6; D may be TRBD2 (6 bases). This CDR3 spans 16 amino acids. V lost 0 bases and J 0 bases, leaving 6 bases between the germline ends. Germline CDR1 and CDR2: MRHNA and SNTAGT.

The chain employs TRBV7-9 and TRBJ2-1; TRBD1 aligns across 9 bases. Germline CDR1 reads SEHNR; CDR2 reads FQNEAQ (reference sequence). The V and J ends lost 5 bases and 3 bases, in that order; junction bases with no gene match: 17. The CDR3 length is 19 residues. The DNA of the CDR3 is TGTGCCAGCAGCCTAAGGGGAAGGGGCTGGGACAGGGACTACAATGAGCAGTTCTTC. Translating gives CASSLRGRGWDRDYNEQFF.

The V gene is TRBV9, the J gene TRBJ2-1, with TRBD2 matching 11 bases. Germline CDR1 is SGDLS and CDR2 is YYNGEE. The CDR3 sequence is 12 residues long. V shed 7 bases, J shed 12 bases, and the junction held 6 bases outside the gene matches. CDR3 residues: CASGGLAVGQFF. CDR3 nucleotides: TGTGCCAGCGGGGGACTAGCGGTGGGGCAGTTCTTC.

Notes on this clone: The germline gene is not matched at one end of the junction; a read error may be the cause. This sequence joins TRBV7-9 and TRBJ2-5; 9 bases map to TRBD2. The CDR3 runs to 15 residues. The germline gives CDR1 SEHNR, CDR2 FQNEAQ (reference sequence). This CDR3 reads CSSSLALAGTETQYF. Here the CDR3 DNA reads TGTTCCAGCAGCTTAGCCCTAGCGGGGACAGAGACCCAGTACTTC.

V usage is TRBV27 and J usage is TRBJ1-6; 11 bases match TRBD1. Losses at the gene ends were 5 bases for V and 5 bases for J; bases not matched to a gene: 5. Germline V CDR1 and CDR2: MNHEY, SMNVEV (reference sequence). The CDR3 spans 16 residues. This CDR3 is CASSPRTGGNNSPLHF. CDR3 coding DNA: TGTGCCAGCAGTCCCCGGACAGGGGGCAATAATTCACCCCTCCACTTT.

The chain is built from TRBV4-1 and TRBJ2-1; maybe TRBD1 (5 bases). Germline V CDR1 and CDR2: MGHRA, YSYEKL. The ends were cut back, 0 bases at V and 7 bases at J, with 10 bases in the middle. CDR3 length: 14 amino acids. DNA for the CDR3: TGCGCCAGCAGCCAAGACAGGGTTAGTAATGAGCAGTTCTTC. It translates to CASSQDRVSNEQFF.

The chain joins TRBV6-6 to TRBJ1-4, with D hard to call. V was trimmed by 6 bases and J by 5 bases, leaving 10 bases between them. This CDR3 contains 13 residues. Germline V CDR1 and CDR2: MNHNY, SVGAGI (reference sequence). CDR3 region: CASRTVKNEKLFF. The CDR3 nucleotides are TGTGCCAGCAGAACTGTCAAGAATGAAAAACTGTTTTTT.

V usage is TRBV10-3 and J usage is TRBJ2-7; TRBD2 matches 9 bases. V was clipped by 0 bases and J by 2 bases; unmatched bases: 2. The CDR3 is made up of 15 amino acids. In germline, CDR1 is ENHRY, CDR2 SYGVKD. CDR3 sequence reads: CAISESASGTYEQYF. DNA for the CDR3: TGTGCCATCAGTGAGTCGGCTAGCGGGACCTACGAGCAGTACTTC.

The chain is built from TRBV10-2 and TRBJ1-5, with TRBD1 matching 7 bases. The CDR3 has 15 residues. Germline V gene lookup returns CDR1 WSHSY and CDR2 SAAADI. V lost 6 bases to trimming and J lost 3 bases; unmatched junction nucleotides: 8. The CDR3 region is CASRRQGSDNQPQHF. Here the CDR3 DNA reads TGCGCCAGCAGGAGACAGGGTTCGGACAATCAGCCCCAGCATTTT.

This rearrangement joins TRBV15 to TRBJ1-1; D is undetermined. V was pared by 0 bases and J by 7 bases, with 6 bases between. The germline CDR1 and CDR2 sequences are LNHNV and YYDKDF (reference sequence). There are 12 residues in the CDR3. CDR3 sequence reads: CATSRDEHEAFF. CDR3 DNA: TGTGCCACCAGCAGAGATGAGCATGAAGCTTTCTTT.